This TCR beta chain was retrieved from a study of blood T cell repertoires in COVID-19. Study details: COVID-19 samples collected from the United States, Italy and Spain covered acute and convalescent phases.

Source study methods: Nucleated cell number was recorded as an estimate derived from reference gene primer amplification. Measured with immunoSEQ multiplex PCR; TCRdb has only the in-frame clones, and not every one. V and J calls and clone size are given by that table; D and trimming were obtained from the DNA. This repertoire shows about 350,000 clones, about 93% found once; its top ten account for 2.5% to 4%. V dropped 3 bases and J dropped 6 bases, with 8 bases sitting between them. The germline CDR1 and CDR2 sequences are MNHEY and SMNVEV (reference sequence). This CDR3 is built from 13 residues.

Sequencing input: peripheral blood. This clonotype was sampled from a young woman who had recovered from COVID-19. J is TRBJ2-2 and V is TRBV27, with a weak D call TRBD2 (6 bases). CDR3 nucleotides: TGTGCCAGCAGTTTTGGGGAGGCCGGGGAGCTGTTTTTT. Its translation: CASSFGEAGELFF.